The 14 T cell receptor beta chains below were found in one sample sequenced in a study of T cell changes during pregnancy in multiple sclerosis. Method: immunoSEQ multiplex PCR; TCRdb's copy keeps in-frame clones and lacks some. In the table there are roughly 70,000 clones, approximately 92% of which are singletons. The source material was peripheral blood, sampled in the third trimester of pregnancy. These receptors were obtained from a female donor with multiple sclerosis, enrolled in a pregnancy study.

The V gene is TRBV7-2, the J gene TRBJ2-1; possibly TRBD1 for D (5 bases). The CDR3 has 14 amino acids. CDR1 SGHTA and CDR2 FQGNSA come from the germline V gene. The V end lost 4 bases, the J end lost 7 bases, and 14 bases lay between the germline ends. Here the CDR3 DNA reads TGTGCCAGCAGCTCCGCTAGGGGTGGGAATGAGCAGTTCTTC. It translates to CASSSARGGNEQFF.

With respect to this clone: An end of the junction does not agree with germline; a read error may underlie this. The chain has TRBV14 and TRBJ2-7, with TRBD2 matching 7 bases. The CDR3 covers 11 residues. Germline values: CDR1 SGHDN, CDR2 FVKESK. The CDR3 region has the DNA TGTGCCAGCAGCCACGCGGGAGAGCGGTACTTC. This sequence encodes CASSHAGERYF.

This chain links TRBV5-4 with TRBJ2-2; TRBD2 aligns across 12 bases. Germline CDR1 and CDR2: SGHNT and YYREEE (reference sequence). With 0 bases clipped from V and 3 bases from J, the junction kept 3 bases outside the gene matches. The length of the CDR3 is 17 residues. The CDR3 DNA reads TGTGCCAGCAGCTTGGTAGGACTAGCGGGGTACACCGGGGAGCTGTTTTTT. It encodes CASSLVGLAGYTGELFF.

The chain links TRBV5-1 to TRBJ2-2; D not resolved. This CDR3 is built from 16 residues. Germline V gives CDR1 SGHRS, CDR2 YFSETQ. V was cut by 0 bases and J by 1 base, with 10 bases left in between. The CDR3 loop is CASSLGRRQNTGELFF. CDR3 DNA sequence: TGCGCCAGCAGCTTGGGCCGCAGGCAGAACACCGGGGAGCTGTTTTTT.

This clone has only a few counts. The rearrangement joins TRBV21-1 to TRBJ1-5. TRBV21-1 is annotated as a pseudogene. The CDR3 runs to 13 residues. DNA for the CDR3: TGTGCCAGCGGACTTCTTAGCAATCAGCCCCAGCATTTT. This translates into CASGLLSNQPQHF.

The V gene is TRBV10-3, the J gene TRBJ2-3, with 9 positions matching TRBD1. There are 15 residues in the CDR3. The germline V gene encodes CDR1 ENHRY and CDR2 SYGVKD. The J segment lost 3 bases and the V segment lost 2 bases, leaving 3 bases of the junction unmatched. The chain's CDR3 is CAISETGGATDTQYF. The CDR3 coding sequence is TGTGCCATCAGTGAGACAGGGGGCGCGACAGATACGCAGTATTTT.

The chain uses TRBV4-1 and TRBJ2-5; 7 bases fit TRBD2. With V trimmed by 5 bases and J by 5 bases, 5 bases remained unmatched. CDR3 size: 13 residues. CDR1 MGHRA and CDR2 YSYEKL come from the germline V gene. DNA of the CDR3: TGCGCCAGCAGCTTCGTGGGGGGGGAGACCCAGTACTTC. It codes for CASSFVGGETQYF.

The J gene is TRBJ1-2, the V gene TRBV4-3; 9 bases match TRBD1. J lost 6 bases, V lost 3 bases, and 5 bases had no gene match. In germline, CDR1 is LGHNA, CDR2 YSLEER. The length of the CDR3 is 14 residues. The CDR3, as DNA: TGCGCCAGCAGCCAGGGGGACAGGGACCATGGCTACACCTTC. Protein sequence: CASSQGDRDHGYTF.

The rearrangement uses TRBV7-9 and TRBJ2-3, with D perhaps matching TRBD2 (7 bases). V was trimmed by 6 bases and J by 2 bases, leaving 18 bases between them. The CDR3 is 16 amino acids. Germline CDR1 SEHNR, CDR2 FQNEAQ (reference sequence). CDR3 in DNA: TGTGCCAGCAGTGGGGGGGCTAGCGGAGTCACAGATACGCAGTATTTT. This gives the protein CASSGGASGVTDTQYF.

The J gene is TRBJ2-3, the V gene TRBV5-1, with 7 nucleotides matching TRBD2. The germline V gene encodes CDR1 SGHRS and CDR2 YFSETQ. V lost 0 bases to trimming and J lost 3 bases; unmatched junction nucleotides: 7. CDR3 size: 16 residues. The CDR3 DNA follows: TGCGCCAGCAGCTTGGGAGGGAGGGCCGGAACAGATACGCAGTATTTT. It is translated as CASSLGGRAGTDTQYF.

The chain uses TRBV19 and TRBJ1-5; 7 nucleotides match TRBD1. Germline V gene data show CDR1 as LNHDA and CDR2 as SQIVND (reference sequence). CDR3 size: 15 residues. J was trimmed by 3 bases and V by 6 bases; bases with no gene match: 8. The CDR3 nucleotides are TGTGCCAGTAGCGAAAAGACAGGGTTCAATCAGCCCCAGCATTTT. Translating it yields CASSEKTGFNQPQHF.

The chain is built from TRBV5-6 and TRBJ2-3; 9 bases are shared with TRBD1. The trim removed 4 bases at V and 3 bases at J, leaving 12 bases unmatched. The germline gives CDR1 SGHDT, CDR2 YYEEEE. The CDR3 is 17 residues long. CDR3 region: CASSPFLAGQGTDTQYF. The CDR3, as DNA: TGTGCCAGCAGCCCCTTCTTGGCAGGACAGGGGACAGATACGCAGTATTTT.

The chain uses TRBV2 and TRBJ1-2; 10 nucleotides align to TRBD1. The CDR3 is 14 residues long. The junction had 6 bases not matched to a gene; V was cut back by 5 bases and J by 6 bases. Per germline, CDR1 SNHLY and CDR2 FYNNEI. The CDR3 DNA is TGTGCCAGCAGTATAGGGACAGGGGCGGATGGCTACACCTTC. Amino acid sequence: CASSIGTGADGYTF.

This chain links TRBV5-1 with TRBJ2-7; TRBD2 aligns across 7 bases. Germline CDR1 is SGHRS and CDR2 is YFSETQ. The V gene end was trimmed by 3 bases and the J gene end by 3 bases; junction bases not matched to a gene: 6. This CDR3 is 14 amino acids long. CDR3: CASSWGGVGYEQYF. The CDR3 DNA is TGCGCCAGCAGCTGGGGGGGGGTCGGCTACGAGCAGTACTTC.